The T cell receptor beta chain described here comes from a study of T-cell reconstitution after alpha-beta-depleted transplantation in children. Whole-study results and caveats: Newly produced T cells mostly provided counts and TCRbeta diversity after one year, as hyperexpanded clones declined.

The table lists this clonotype with a few counts. Antigen specificity is unknown. This CDR3 has 18 residues. Germline trimming cut 3 bases from V and 9 bases from J; bases unmatched to any gene: 25. Per germline, CDR1 SQVTM and CDR2 ANQGSEA. The TCRbeta library incorporated unique molecular identifiers. TCRdb fed the PCR reads into MiXCR, producing one record per CDR3 protein. The table includes 250,000 to 400,000 distinct CDR3 sequences, around 25% detected once. The source material was PBMCs, mostly from graft donor cells, sampled 180 days after TCRalphabeta/CD19-depleted stem cell transplant. The chain recombines TRBV29-1 with TRBJ2-5; 7 bases fit TRBD2. The clonotype comes from a male patient younger than 18 who had a stem cell transplant for acute lymphoblastic leukemia, so the T cells may come from the graft donor. The CDR3 loop reads CSVEGRQGGHTRGEPQYF. The DNA of the CDR3 is TGCAGCGTTGAGGGCCGCCAGGGCGGTCACACCCGGGGGGAGCCCCAGTACTTC. Full variable domain (remainder filled in from reference TRBV29-1 and TRBJ2-5): SAVISQKPSRDICQRGTSLTIQCQVDSQVTMMFWYRQQPGQSLTLIATANQGSEATYESGFVIDKFPISRPNLTFSTLTVSNMSPEDSSIYLCSVEGRQGGHTRGEPQYFGPGTRLLVL.